This T cell receptor (beta chain) was documented in a study of T cells after yellow fever vaccination. Study-wide results and caveats: Clones that expanded after primary vaccination mostly reappeared after the booster (around 96% CD4, roughly 87% CD8).

The CDR3 consists of 15 residues. V was shortened by 0 bases and J by 3 bases, with 10 bases between the two germline ends. The germline CDR1 and CDR2 sequences are KGHDR and SFDVKD. TCRdb passed the 5' RACE reads through MiXCR, listing each CDR3 protein once. The sample lists 400,000 or so distinct CDR3 sequences, about 19% seen once, with 15% to 20% in the top ten. Remarks on this clonotype: Antigen: not known.

This rearrangement joins TRBV24-1 to TRBJ1-2; possible D gene TRBD1, 5 bases. This TCR was sampled from a man aged 18-30 years who received the YFV17D yellow fever vaccine. The sequenced sample was PBMCs, obtained before the yellow fever booster vaccination. The CDR3 nucleotides are TGTGCCACCAGTGATTTGGGGCAGGGCGACTATGGCTACACCTTC. It is translated as CATSDLGQGDYGYTF.